Described below is a single TCR beta chain sequence and its context. Its target is unknown. The data are from a study of identical twins. Regarding the study as a whole: Model-predicted out-of-frame TCR alpha sharing fell below observed values in monozygotic twins. With abundant cord blood beta clonotypes, insertions were fewer; memory repertoires showed no such pattern.

Each cDNA held unique molecular identifiers, and template switching gave it a universal primer site. TCRdb called the 5' RACE reads again in MiXCR, with one record for every CDR3 protein. The sample carries about 490,000 distinct CDR3 sequences, roughly 15% recorded once. These data were also filed under a second study, of yellow fever vaccine responses in identical twins. That source reports: Twins' vaccine T cell response reportedly seemed partly convergent, partly personalized.

Material: CD4+ T cells sorted from blood. The TCR originated in a woman aged 18-29 years in good health.

CDR3 sequence reads: CASPGGRARDEAFF. CDR3 nucleotide sequence: TGTGCCAGCCCGGGAGGCAGGGCAAGGGACGAAGCTTTCTTT. V gene TRBV6-1 combines with J gene TRBJ1-1; a weak D match, TRBD1 (5 bases). The V end was cut by 8 bases, the J end by 8 bases, with 21 bases between. This CDR3 comprises 14 residues. Germline assignment: CDR1 MNHNS and CDR2 SASEGT.